One sample yielded the 15 T cell receptor beta chains listed below, sequenced in a study of blood T cells in healthy people across ages. A sample-barcoded 5' primer and a J-beta primer mix were used in a second PCR of roughly 6 to 11 cycles. One entry per CDR3 protein results from TCRdb running MiXCR on the 5' RACE reads. The top ten clones hold approximately 0.7% of a sample with around 1,000,000 distinct CDR3 sequences, approximately 25% of them seen once. These data are also associated with another study on T cells of mothers and their children.

Source material: blood. The receptor source for this set is a girl aged 2 to 9 in good health.

This clonotype was counted between two and nine times. The rearrangement links TRBV7-9 to TRBJ2-1; D is unclear. CDR1 is SEHNR and CDR2 is FQNEAQ in the germline V gene (reference sequence). The V gene lost 5 bases and the J gene lost 2 bases, with 13 bases spanning the gap. CDR3 length equals 15 residues. The CDR3 region is CASSQALTAYNEQFF. CDR3 coding DNA: TGTGCCAGCAGCCAAGCACTGACGGCCTACAATGAGCAGTTCTTC.

There are a few counts of this clonotype. The rearrangement joins TRBV12-3 or TRBV12-4 to TRBJ1-2; D is unresolved. This CDR3 spans 12 amino acids. Between the trimmed V and J ends, which lost 5 bases and 5 bases, there was a span of 9 bases. As DNA, the CDR3 is TGTGCCAGCAGTCCCGAGAGGTATGGCTACACCTTC. This translates into CASSPERYGYTF.

This clonotype occurred a few times. The V gene is TRBV7-2, the J gene TRBJ2-1; D is possibly TRBD1 (5 bases). The DNA end lines up better with TRBJ2-5; the J call may be wrong. CDR3 length equals 15 residues. CDR1 is SGHTA and CDR2 is FQGNSA in the germline V gene. CDR3 loop: CASSLDSSKTETQYF. DNA for the CDR3: TGTGCCAGCAGCCTCGACAGCTCAAAGACGGAGACCCAGTACTTC.

This chain uses TRBV3-1 with TRBJ2-5; D not resolved. With the DNA end fitting TRBJ2-1 better, the J assignment may be wrong. Germline lookup yields CDR1 LGHDT and CDR2 YNNKEL (reference sequence). There are 16 residues in the CDR3. The CDR3 sequence is CASSQAPVGTYNEQFF. The CDR3, as DNA: TGTGCCAGCAGCCAAGCCCCGGTGGGGACCTACAATGAGCAGTTCTTC.

This CDR3 is CSVEDQAGGALTDTQYF. The CDR3 DNA reads TGCAGCGTTGAAGATCAAGCGGGGGGGGCTCTCACAGATACGCAGTATTTT. This chain links TRBV29-1 with TRBJ2-3; 10 bases line up with TRBD2. V was pared by 0 bases and J by 2 bases, with 8 bases of the junction left unmatched. This CDR3 contains 17 residues. Germline V gene data show CDR1 as SQVTM and CDR2 as ANQGSEA.

Only a few counts were recorded for this clonotype. The chain links TRBV7-2 to TRBJ1-2, with 8 positions matching TRBD1. Losses at the gene ends were 6 bases for V and 6 bases for J; bases not matched to a gene: 9. The CDR3 extends over 14 amino acids. From germline, CDR1 is SGHTA and CDR2 FQGNSA. The CDR3 is CASRPKDRVHGYTF. The CDR3 DNA reads TGTGCCAGCAGACCAAAGGACAGGGTCCATGGCTACACCTTC.

This chain uses TRBV4-3 with TRBJ2-5, with 8 bases matching TRBD1. The J call is doubtful: the DNA matches TRBJ2-7 better. CDR3 length: 14 amino acids. Germline CDR1 and CDR2: LGHNA and YSLEER. The CDR3 loop reads CASSQDTGQDEQYF. The CDR3 DNA follows: TGCGCCAGCAGCCAAGATACGGGACAGGACGAGCAGTACTTC.

The rearrangement joins TRBV5-1 to TRBJ2-1, with D tentatively TRBD1 (6 bases). The V gene's germline CDR1 is SGHRS and CDR2 YFSETQ. The CDR3 length is 14 residues. The V gene lost 5 bases and the J gene lost 0 bases, with 9 bases spanning the gap. The CDR3: CASRKDSSYNEQFF. The DNA for the CDR3 is TGCGCCAGCAGGAAGGACAGCTCCTACAATGAGCAGTTCTTC.

The chain joins TRBV29-1 to TRBJ2-1; the D is unclear. This CDR3 contains 10 residues. The germline V and J ends were trimmed by 8 bases and 12 bases, with 14 bases remaining between them. CDR1 SQVTM and CDR2 ANQGSEA come from the germline V gene. CDR3 loop: CSIWGDRQFF. The DNA for the CDR3 is TGCAGCATCTGGGGTGATCGGCAGTTCTTC.

V usage is TRBV6-1 and J usage is TRBJ1-5, with a possible D match to TRBD1 (6 bases). The CDR3 length is 15 residues. Between the trimmed V and J ends, which lost 4 bases and 0 bases, there was a span of 10 bases. Germline CDR1 is MNHNS and CDR2 is SASEGT. CDR3: CASSGQDNSNQPQHF. CDR3 DNA: TGTGCCAGCAGTGGACAGGACAATAGCAATCAGCCCCAGCATTTT.

This clonotype was found a few times. The V and J genes are TRBV12-3 or TRBV12-4 and TRBJ1-1; D not resolved. The length of the CDR3 is 16 residues. V was pared by 0 bases and J by 0 bases, with 11 bases between. This chain's CDR3 is CASSLALVPVNTEAFF. CDR3 DNA sequence: TGTGCCAGCAGTTTAGCGCTGGTTCCGGTGAACACTGAAGCTTTCTTT.

In this sample, this clonotype turned up a few times. The chain carries TRBV20-1 and TRBJ2-3; 9 nucleotides agree with TRBD2. CDR3 size: 23 residues. The V gene's germline CDR1 is DFQATT and CDR2 SNEGSKA (reference sequence). Unmatched junction bases numbered 28, after V lost 0 bases and J lost 3 bases. CDR3: CSARDITAGGDQNPRPLTDTQYF. Here the CDR3 DNA reads TGCAGTGCTAGAGATATTACGGCGGGGGGGGACCAAAACCCCCGCCCGTTAACAGATACGCAGTATTTT.

The chain carries TRBV5-1 and TRBJ1-2, with TRBD1 matching 10 bases. There are 14 residues in the CDR3. Germline CDR1 reads SGHRS; CDR2 reads YFSETQ. V shed 4 bases and J 6 bases; nucleotides not matched to a gene: 6. The CDR3 DNA reads TGCGCCAGCAGCCCCGTCGGGACAGGGGATGGCTACACCTTC. As protein: CASSPVGTGDGYTF.

A few counts support this clonotype. The genes are TRBV7-9 and TRBJ1-6; TRBD1 matches at 10 bases. Germline CDR1 SEHNR, CDR2 FQNEAQ (reference sequence). After removal of 5 bases from V and 8 bases from J, the junction contained 6 bases not matched to a gene. This CDR3 is built from 15 residues. The CDR3 spells CASSLDGQGDSPLHF. The CDR3, as DNA: TGTGCCAGCAGCCTAGATGGACAGGGGGATTCACCCCTCCACTTT.

In its sample, this clonotype was seen a few times. J is TRBJ2-1 and V is TRBV10-3, with a tentative D call TRBD2 (6 bases). V shed 0 bases and J shed 8 bases, with 11 bases lying between them. The length of the CDR3 is 14 residues. Germline lookup yields CDR1 ENHRY and CDR2 SYGVKD. In DNA, the CDR3 is TGTGCCATCAGTGAGTCCGGGGGACTCGATGAGCAGTTCTTC. It specifies CAISESGGLDEQFF.